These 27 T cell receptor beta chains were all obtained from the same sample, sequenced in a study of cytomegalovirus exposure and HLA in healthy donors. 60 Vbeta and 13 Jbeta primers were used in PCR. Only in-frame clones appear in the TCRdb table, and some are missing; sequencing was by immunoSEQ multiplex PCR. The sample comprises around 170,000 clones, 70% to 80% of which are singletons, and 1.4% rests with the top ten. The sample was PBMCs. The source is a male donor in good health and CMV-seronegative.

The CDR3: CASSPDRGQKYF. The CDR3 coding sequence is TGTGCCAGCAGCCCCGACAGGGGGCAAAAGTACTTC. This sequence joins TRBV6-1 and TRBJ2-7; 10 nucleotides match TRBD1. From germline, CDR1 is MNHNS and CDR2 SASEGT. There are 12 residues in the CDR3. V gave up 6 bases and J gave up 11 bases; unmatched junction bases: 7.

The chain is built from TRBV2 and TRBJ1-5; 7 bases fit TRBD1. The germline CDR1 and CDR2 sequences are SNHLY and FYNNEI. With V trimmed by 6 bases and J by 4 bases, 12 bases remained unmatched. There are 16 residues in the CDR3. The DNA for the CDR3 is TGTGCCAGCAGGAAAACCGGGACAGTGACTAATCAGCCCCAGCATTTT. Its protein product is CASRKTGTVTNQPQHF.

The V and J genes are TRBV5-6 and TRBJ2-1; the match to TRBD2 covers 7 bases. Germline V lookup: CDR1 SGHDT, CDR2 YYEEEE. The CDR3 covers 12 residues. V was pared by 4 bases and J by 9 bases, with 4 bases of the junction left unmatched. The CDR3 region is CASSSRGVEQFF. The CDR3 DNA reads TGTGCCAGCAGCAGTCGGGGGGTTGAGCAGTTCTTC.

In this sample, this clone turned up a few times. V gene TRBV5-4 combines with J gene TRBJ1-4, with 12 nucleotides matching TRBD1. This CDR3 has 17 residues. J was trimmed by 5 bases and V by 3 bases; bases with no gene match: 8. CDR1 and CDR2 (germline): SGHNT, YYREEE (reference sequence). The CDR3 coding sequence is TGTGCCAGCAGCTCCGGGACAGGGGGCATTACGAATGAAAAACTGTTTTTT. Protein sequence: CASSSGTGGITNEKLFF.

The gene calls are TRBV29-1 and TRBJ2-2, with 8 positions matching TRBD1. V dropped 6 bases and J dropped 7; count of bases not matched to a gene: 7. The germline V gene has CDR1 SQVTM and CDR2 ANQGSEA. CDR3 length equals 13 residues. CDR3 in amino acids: CSVEDRASGELFF. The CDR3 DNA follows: TGCAGCGTAGAGGACAGGGCAAGCGGGGAGCTGTTTTTT.

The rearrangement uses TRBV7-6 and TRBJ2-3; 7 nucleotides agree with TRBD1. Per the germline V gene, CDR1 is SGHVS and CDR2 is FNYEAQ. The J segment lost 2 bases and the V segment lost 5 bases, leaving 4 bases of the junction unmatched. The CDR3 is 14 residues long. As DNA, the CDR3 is TGTGCCAGCAGCGGGGACAGATACACAGATACGCAGTATTTT. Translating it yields CASSGDRYTDTQYF.

The CDR3 is CASSLANSPLHF. In nucleotides, the CDR3 is TGTGCCAGCAGTTTGGCCAATTCACCCCTCCACTTT. This chain uses TRBV28 with TRBJ1-6; the D is unclear. Trimming cost V 3 bases and J 7 bases, with 4 bases left between them. Germline assignment: CDR1 MDHEN and CDR2 SYDVKM. The CDR3 runs to 12 residues.

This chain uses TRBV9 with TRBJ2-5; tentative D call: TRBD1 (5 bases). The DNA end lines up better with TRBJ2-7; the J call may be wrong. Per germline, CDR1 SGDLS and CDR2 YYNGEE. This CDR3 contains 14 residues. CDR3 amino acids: CASSLLDDSYEQYF. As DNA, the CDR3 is TGTGCCAGCAGCCTTCTGGATGACAGCTACGAGCAGTACTTC.

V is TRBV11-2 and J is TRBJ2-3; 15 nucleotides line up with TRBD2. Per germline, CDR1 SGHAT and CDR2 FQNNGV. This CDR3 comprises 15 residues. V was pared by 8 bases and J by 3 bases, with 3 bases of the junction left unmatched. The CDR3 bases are TGTGCCAGCCGTGGACTAGCGGGAGGGACAGATACGCAGTATTTT. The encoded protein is CASRGLAGGTDTQYF.

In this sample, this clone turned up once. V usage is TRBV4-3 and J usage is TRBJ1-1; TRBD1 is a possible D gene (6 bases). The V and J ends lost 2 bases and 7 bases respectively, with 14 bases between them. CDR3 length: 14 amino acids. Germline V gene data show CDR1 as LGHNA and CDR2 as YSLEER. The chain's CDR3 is CASSQNGGAGEAFF. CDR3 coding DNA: TGCGCCAGCAGCCAAAATGGGGGCGCGGGTGAAGCTTTCTTT.

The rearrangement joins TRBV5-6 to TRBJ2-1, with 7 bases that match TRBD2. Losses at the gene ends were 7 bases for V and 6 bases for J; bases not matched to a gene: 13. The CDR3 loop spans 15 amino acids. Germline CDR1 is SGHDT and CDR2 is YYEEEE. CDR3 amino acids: CASFPASGAANEQFF. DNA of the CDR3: TGTGCCAGCTTTCCCGCTAGCGGCGCCGCCAATGAGCAGTTCTTC.

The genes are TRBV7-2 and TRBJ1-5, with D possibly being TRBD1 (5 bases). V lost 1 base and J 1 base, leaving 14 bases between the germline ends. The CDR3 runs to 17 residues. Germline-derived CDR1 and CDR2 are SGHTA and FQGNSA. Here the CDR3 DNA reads TGTGCCAGCAGCTTAGGGGTCAGGGCGGGGAGCAATCAGCCCCAGCATTTT. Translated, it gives CASSLGVRAGSNQPQHF.

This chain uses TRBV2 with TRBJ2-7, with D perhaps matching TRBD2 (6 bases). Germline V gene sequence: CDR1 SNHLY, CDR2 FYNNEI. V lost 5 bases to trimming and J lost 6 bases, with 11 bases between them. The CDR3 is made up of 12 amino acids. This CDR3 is CASSRQGGEQYF. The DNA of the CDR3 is TGTGCCAGCAGTAGGCAGGGAGGCGAGCAGTACTTC.

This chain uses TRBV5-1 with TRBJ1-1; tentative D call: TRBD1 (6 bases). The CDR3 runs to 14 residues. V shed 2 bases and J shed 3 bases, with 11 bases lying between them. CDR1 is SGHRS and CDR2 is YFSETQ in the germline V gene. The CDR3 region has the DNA TGCGCCAGCAGCTTAGGGGGGAGGGACACTGAAGCTTTCTTT. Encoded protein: CASSLGGRDTEAFF.

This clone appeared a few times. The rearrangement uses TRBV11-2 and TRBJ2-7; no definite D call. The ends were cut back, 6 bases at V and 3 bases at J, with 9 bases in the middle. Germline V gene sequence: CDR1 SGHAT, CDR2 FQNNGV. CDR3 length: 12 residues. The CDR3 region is CASSLDNYEQYF. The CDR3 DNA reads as TGTGCCAGCAGTCTCGACAACTACGAGCAGTACTTC.

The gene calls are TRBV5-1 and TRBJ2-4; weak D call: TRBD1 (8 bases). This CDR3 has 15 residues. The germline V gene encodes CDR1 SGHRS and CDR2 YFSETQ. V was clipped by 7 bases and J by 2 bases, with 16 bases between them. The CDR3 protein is CASRRTGTTKNIQYF. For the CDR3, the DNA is TGCGCCAGCCGACGGACAGGGACTACCAAAAACATTCAGTACTTC.

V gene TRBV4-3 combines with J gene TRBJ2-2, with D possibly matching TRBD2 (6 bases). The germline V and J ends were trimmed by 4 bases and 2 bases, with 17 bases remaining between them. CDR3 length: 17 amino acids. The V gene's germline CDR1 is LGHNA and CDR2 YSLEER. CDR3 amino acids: CASSRTWGGANTGELFF. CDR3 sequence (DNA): TGCGCCAGCAGCCGCACGTGGGGAGGTGCCAACACCGGGGAGCTGTTTTTT.

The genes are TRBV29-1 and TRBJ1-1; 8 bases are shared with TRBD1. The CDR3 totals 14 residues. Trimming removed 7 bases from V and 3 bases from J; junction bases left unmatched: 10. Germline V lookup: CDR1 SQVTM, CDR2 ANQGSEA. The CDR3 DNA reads TGCAGCGGCAGGGGACAGGATCGGTACACTGAAGCTTTCTTT. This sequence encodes CSGRGQDRYTEAFF.

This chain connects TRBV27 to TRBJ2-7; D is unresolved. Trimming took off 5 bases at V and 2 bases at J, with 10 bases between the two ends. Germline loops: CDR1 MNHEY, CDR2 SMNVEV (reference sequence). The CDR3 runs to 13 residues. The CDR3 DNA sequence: TGTGCCAGCAGTCGAGGCTTCCCCTACGAGCAGTACTTC. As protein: CASSRGFPYEQYF.

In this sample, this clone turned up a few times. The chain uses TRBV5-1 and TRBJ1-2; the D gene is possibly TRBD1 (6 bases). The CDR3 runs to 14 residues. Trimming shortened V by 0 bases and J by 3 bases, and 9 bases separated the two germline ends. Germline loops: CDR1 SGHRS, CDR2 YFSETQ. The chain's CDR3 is CASSLEGGDYGYTF. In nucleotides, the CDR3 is TGCGCCAGCAGCTTGGAGGGGGGGGACTATGGCTACACCTTC.

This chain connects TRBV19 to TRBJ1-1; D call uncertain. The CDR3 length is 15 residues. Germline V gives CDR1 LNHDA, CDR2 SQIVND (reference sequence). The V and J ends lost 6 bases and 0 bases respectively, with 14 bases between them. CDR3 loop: CASRRGKIMNTEAFF. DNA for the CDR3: TGTGCCAGTAGAAGAGGCAAAATAATGAACACTGAAGCTTTCTTT.

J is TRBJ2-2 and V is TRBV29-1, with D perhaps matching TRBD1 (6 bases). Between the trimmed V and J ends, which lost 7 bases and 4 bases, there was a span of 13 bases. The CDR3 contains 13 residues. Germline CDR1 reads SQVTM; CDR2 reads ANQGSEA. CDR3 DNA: TGCAGCGCCGCTCAAGGGGGCACCGGGGAGCTGTTTTTT. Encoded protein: CSAAQGGTGELFF.

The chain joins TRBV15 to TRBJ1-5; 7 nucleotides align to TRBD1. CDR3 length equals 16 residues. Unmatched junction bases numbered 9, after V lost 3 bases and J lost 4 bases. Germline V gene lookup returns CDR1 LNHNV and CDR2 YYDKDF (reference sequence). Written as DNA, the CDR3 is TGTGCCACCAGCAGGGACCCGGCAGGGGGAAATCAGCCCCAGCATTTT. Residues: CATSRDPAGGNQPQHF.

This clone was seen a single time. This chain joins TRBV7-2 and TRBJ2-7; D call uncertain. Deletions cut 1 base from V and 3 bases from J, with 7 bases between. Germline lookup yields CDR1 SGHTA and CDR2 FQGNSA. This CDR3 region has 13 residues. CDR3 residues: CASSLDAGYEQYF. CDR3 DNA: TGTGCCAGCAGCTTAGACGCCGGCTACGAGCAGTACTTC. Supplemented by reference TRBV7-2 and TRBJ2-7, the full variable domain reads GAGVSQSPSNKVTEKGKDVELRCDPISGHTALYWYRQSLGQGLEFLIYFQGNSAPDKSGLPSDRFSAERTGGSVSTLTIQRTQQEDSAVYLCASSLDAGYEQYFGPGTRLTVT.

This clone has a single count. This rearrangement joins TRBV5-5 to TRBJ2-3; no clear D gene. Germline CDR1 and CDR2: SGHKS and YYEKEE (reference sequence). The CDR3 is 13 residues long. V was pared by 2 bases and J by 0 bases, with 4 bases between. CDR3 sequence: CASSFSSTDTQYF. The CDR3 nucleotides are TGTGCCAGCAGCTTTTCGAGCACAGATACGCAGTATTTT.

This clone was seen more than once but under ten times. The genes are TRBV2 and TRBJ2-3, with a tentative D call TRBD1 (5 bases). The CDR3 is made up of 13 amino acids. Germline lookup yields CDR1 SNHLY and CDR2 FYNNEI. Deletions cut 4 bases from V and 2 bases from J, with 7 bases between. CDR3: CASSGQTTDTQYF. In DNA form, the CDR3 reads TGTGCCAGCAGTGGACAGACCACAGATACGCAGTATTTT.

This CDR3 reads CASSILAGKNNEQFF. CDR3 bases: TGTGCCAGCAGCATACTAGCGGGAAAAAACAATGAGCAGTTCTTC. This chain links TRBV11-3 with TRBJ2-1; 10 bases fit TRBD2. Germline-derived CDR1 and CDR2 are SGHNT and YENEEA. With 5 bases clipped from V and 5 bases from J, the junction kept 6 bases outside the gene matches. This CDR3 has 15 amino acids.